The clone carrying this TCR beta chain appeared once. Its antigen remains unknown. The entry originates in a study of T cell responses to AZD1222 COVID-19 vaccine. Regarding the study as a whole: Only 6 or 7 AZD1222 recipients tested seropositive at baseline.

CDR3 length: 14 residues. Trimming removed 6 bases from V and 7 bases from J; junction bases left unmatched: 10. The germline V gene encodes CDR1 SNHLY and CDR2 FYNNEI. Generated by immunoSEQ multiplex PCR, the TCRdb table keeps only in-frame clones and is missing some. The sample lists about 120,000 clones; 70% to 90% were seen once. Sequencing was performed on peripheral blood, taken on day 0 of AZD1222 vaccination. V usage is TRBV2 and J usage is TRBJ2-5, with 8 bases identical to TRBD1. This clonotype originated in an adult in good health. This CDR3 is CASSLTGAPGTQYF. For the CDR3, the DNA is TGTGCCAGCAGCCTGACAGGGGCCCCGGGGACCCAGTACTTC.